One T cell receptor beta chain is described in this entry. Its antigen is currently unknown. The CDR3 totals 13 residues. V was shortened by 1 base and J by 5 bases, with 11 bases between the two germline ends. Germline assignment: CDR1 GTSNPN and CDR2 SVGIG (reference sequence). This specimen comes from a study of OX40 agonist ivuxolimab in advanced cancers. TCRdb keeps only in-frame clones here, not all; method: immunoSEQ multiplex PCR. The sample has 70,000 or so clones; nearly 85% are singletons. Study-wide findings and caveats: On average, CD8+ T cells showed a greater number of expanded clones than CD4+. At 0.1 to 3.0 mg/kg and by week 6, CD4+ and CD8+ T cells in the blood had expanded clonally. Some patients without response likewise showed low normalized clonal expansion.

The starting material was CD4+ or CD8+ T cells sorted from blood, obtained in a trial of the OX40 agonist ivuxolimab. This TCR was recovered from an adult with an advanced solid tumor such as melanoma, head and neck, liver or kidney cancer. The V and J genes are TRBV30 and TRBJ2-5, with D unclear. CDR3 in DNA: TGTGCCTGGAGTGGCGAGGTCTGGGAGACCCAGTACTTC. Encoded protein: CAWSGEVWETQYF. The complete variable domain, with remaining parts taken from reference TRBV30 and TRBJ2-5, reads SQTIHQWPATLVQPVGSPLSLECTVEGTSNPNLYWYRQAAGRGLQLLFYSVGIGQISSEVPQNLSASRPQDRQFILSSKKLLLSDSGFYLCAWSGEVWETQYFGPGTRLLVL.